This record concerns one TCR beta chain sequence. As yet, its antigen is unknown. The data were obtained in a study of vaccination effects on CD4 cells after COVID-19. The trim removed 0 bases at V and 4 bases at J, leaving 5 bases unmatched. The CDR3 contains 16 residues. Germline-derived CDR1 and CDR2 are SGDLS and YYNGEE. Method: immunoSEQ multiplex PCR; TCRdb's copy keeps in-frame clones and lacks some. The sample carries tens of thousands of clones, 74% recorded once. Antigen-specific CD4+ T cells were expanded (with viral peptide pools) by the ViraFEST assay ahead of sequencing. CD4+ T cells were isolated after less than 13 days of culture. The vaccine given was either BNT162b2 or mRNA-1273, in two doses.

This sequence was found in a human donor who received a COVID-19 vaccine. This specimen was CD4+ T cells from PBMCs cultured with HCoV-229E spike peptides, taken after COVID-19 vaccination. The V call is TRBV9, the J call TRBJ2-2, with 8 bases identical to TRBD1. As DNA, the CDR3 is TGTGCCAGCAGCGTAGCAGGGGGCGTCGGCACCGGGGAGCTGTTTTTT. As protein: CASSVAGGVGTGELFF.